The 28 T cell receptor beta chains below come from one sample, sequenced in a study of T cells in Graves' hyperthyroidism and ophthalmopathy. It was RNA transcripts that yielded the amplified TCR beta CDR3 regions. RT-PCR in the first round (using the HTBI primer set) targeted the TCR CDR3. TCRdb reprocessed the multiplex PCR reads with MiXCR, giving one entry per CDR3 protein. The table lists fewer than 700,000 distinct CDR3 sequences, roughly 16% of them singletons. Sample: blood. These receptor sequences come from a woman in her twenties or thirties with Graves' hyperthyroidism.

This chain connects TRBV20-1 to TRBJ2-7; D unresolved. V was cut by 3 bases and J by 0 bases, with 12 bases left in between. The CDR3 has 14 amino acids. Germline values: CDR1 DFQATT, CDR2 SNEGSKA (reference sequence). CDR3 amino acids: CSARSRMPSYEQYF. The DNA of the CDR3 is TGCAGTGCTAGGTCACGGATGCCCTCCTACGAGCAGTACTTC.

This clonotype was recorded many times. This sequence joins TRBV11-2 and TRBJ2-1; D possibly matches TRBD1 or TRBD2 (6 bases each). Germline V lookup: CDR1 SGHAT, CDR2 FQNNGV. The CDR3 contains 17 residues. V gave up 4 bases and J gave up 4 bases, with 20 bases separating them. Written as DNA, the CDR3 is TGTGCCAGCAGCTCGGGTGGGGCGGGACAAACTTACAATGAGCAGTTCTTC. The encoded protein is CASSSGGAGQTYNEQFF.

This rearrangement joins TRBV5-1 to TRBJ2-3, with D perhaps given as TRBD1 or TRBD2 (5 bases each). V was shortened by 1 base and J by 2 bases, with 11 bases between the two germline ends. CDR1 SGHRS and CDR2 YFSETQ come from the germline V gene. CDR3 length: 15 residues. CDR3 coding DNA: TGCGCCAGCAGCTTGCAGGGACGGAACACAGATACGCAGTATTTT. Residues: CASSLQGRNTDTQYF.

CDR3 coding DNA: TGCGCCAGCAGCGACAGAGGCCGGGACAGGACCAGTCGAAACACCATATATTTT. Translated, it gives CASSDRGRDRTSRNTIYF. V is TRBV4-1 and J is TRBJ1-3, with 8 bases aligning to TRBD1. Looked up from germline, CDR1 is MGHRA and CDR2 is YSYEKL. With V trimmed by 5 bases and J by 5 bases, 17 bases remained unmatched. The CDR3 consists of 18 residues.

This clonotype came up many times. CDR3 in amino acids: CASSLSTSGNTDTQYF. The CDR3 DNA follows: TGCGCCAGCAGCTTGTCTACTAGCGGAAACACAGATACGCAGTATTTT. The rearrangement uses TRBV5-1 and TRBJ2-3; 8 nucleotides match TRBD2. Losses at the gene ends were 1 base for V and 2 bases for J; bases not matched to a gene: 6. This CDR3 contains 16 residues. Germline V gene sequence: CDR1 SGHRS, CDR2 YFSETQ.

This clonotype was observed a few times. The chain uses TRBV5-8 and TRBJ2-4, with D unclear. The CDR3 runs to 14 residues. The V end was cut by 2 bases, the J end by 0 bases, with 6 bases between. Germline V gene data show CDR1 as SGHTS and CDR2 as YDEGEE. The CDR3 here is CASSFEVAKNIQYF. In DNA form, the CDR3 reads TGTGCCAGCAGCTTTGAGGTAGCCAAAAACATTCAGTACTTC.

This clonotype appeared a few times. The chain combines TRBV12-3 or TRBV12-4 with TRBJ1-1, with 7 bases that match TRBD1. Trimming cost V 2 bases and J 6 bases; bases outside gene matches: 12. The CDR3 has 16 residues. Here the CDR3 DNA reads TGTGCCAGCAGTTTAAATTCGGGCAGGGGGGAGCCTGAAGCTTTCTTT. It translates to CASSLNSGRGEPEAFF.

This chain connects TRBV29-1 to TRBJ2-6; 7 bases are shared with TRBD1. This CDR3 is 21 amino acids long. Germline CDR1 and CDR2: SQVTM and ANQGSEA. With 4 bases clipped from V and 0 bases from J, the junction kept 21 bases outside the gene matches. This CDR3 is CSVGVRVGTGESLSGANVLTF. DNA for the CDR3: TGCAGCGTTGGAGTAAGGGTAGGAACAGGGGAGTCTCTCTCTGGGGCCAACGTCCTGACTTTC.

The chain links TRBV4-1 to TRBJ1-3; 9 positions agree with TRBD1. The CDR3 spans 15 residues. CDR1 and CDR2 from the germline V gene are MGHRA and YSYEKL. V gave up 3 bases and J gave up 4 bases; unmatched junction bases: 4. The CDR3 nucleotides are TGCGCCAGCAGCCAGAACAGGGGGCGGGGAAACACCATATATTTT. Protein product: CASSQNRGRGNTIYF.

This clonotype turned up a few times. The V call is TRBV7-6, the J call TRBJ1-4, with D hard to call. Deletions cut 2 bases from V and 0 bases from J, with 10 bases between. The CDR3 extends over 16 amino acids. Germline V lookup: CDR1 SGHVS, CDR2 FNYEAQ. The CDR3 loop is CASSLLVTATNEKLFF. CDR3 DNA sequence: TGTGCCAGCAGCTTATTAGTTACGGCAACTAATGAAAAACTGTTTTTT.

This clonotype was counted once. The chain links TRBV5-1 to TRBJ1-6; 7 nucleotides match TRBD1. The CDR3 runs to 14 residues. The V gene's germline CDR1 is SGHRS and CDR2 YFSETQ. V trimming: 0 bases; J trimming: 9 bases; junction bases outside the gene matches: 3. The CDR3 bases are TGCGCCAGCAGCTTGGTCAGGGGGATTTCACCCCTCCACTTT. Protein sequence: CASSLVRGISPLHF.

In DNA, the CDR3 is TGTGCCATAGCGGACTCCTACAATGAGCAGTTCTTC. This translates into CAIADSYNEQFF. The chain joins TRBV10-3 to TRBJ2-1, with D possibly TRBD2 on 5 matching bases. V lost 9 bases, J lost 0 bases, and 6 bases lay in between. The CDR3 is made up of 12 amino acids. The germline V gene has CDR1 ENHRY and CDR2 SYGVKD.

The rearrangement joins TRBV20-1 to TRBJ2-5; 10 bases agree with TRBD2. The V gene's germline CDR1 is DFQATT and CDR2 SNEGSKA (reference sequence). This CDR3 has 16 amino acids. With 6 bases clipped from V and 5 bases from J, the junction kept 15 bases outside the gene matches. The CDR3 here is CSARRASGRRDETQYF. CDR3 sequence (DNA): TGCAGTGCCAGGCGGGCTAGCGGGAGACGGGACGAGACCCAGTACTTC.

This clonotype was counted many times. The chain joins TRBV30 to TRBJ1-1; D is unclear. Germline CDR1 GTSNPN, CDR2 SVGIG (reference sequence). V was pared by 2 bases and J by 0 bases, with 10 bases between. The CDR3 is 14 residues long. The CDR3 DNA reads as TGTGCCTGGAGTTCGGCCACTGTGAACACTGAAGCTTTCTTT. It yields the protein CAWSSATVNTEAFF.

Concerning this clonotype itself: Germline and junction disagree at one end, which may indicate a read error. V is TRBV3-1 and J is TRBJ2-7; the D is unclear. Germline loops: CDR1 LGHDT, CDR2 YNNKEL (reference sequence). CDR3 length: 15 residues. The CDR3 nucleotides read TGTGCCAGCAGCCAAGATAGACTTTTCAACTACGAGCAGTGCTTC. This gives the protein CASSQDRLFNYEQCF.

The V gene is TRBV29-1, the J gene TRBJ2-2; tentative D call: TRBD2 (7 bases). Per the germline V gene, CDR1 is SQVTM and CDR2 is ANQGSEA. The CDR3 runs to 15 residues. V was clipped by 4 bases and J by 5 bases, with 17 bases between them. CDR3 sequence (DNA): TGCAGCGTTGGAGGGGGGGAAGGGATGACCGGGGAGCTGTTTTTT. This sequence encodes CSVGGGEGMTGELFF.

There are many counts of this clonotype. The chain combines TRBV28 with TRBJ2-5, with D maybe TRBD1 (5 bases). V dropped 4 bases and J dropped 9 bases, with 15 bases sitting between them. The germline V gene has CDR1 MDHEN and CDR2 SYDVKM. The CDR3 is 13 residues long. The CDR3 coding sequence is TGTGCCAGCAGTTACCCTCCTCTAGGGGCCCAGTACTTC. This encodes CASSYPPLGAQYF.

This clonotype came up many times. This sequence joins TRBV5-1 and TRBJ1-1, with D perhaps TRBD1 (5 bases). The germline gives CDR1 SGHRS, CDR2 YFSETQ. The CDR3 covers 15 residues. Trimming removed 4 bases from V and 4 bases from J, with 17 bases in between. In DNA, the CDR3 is TGCGCCAGCAGCCTCCAACGCGGGGGGGGCACTGAAGCTTTCTTT. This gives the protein CASSLQRGGGTEAFF.

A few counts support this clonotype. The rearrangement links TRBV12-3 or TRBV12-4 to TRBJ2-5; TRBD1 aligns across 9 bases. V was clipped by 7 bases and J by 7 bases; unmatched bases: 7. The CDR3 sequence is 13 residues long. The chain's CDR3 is CASTLQGAGTQYF. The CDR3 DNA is TGTGCCAGCACCCTACAGGGGGCGGGGACCCAGTACTTC.

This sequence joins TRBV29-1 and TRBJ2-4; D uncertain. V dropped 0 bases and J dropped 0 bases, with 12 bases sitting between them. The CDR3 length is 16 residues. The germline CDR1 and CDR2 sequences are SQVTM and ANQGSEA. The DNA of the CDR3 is TGCAGCGTTGAAGATCGGAAACAGCTAGCCAAAAACATTCAGTACTTC. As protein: CSVEDRKQLAKNIQYF.

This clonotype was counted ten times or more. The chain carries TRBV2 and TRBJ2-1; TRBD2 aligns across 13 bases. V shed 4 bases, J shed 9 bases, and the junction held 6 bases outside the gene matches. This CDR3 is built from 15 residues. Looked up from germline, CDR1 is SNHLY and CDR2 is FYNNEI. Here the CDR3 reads CASSGTSGSRGEQFF. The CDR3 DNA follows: TGTGCCAGCAGTGGGACTAGCGGGAGTAGGGGTGAGCAGTTCTTC.

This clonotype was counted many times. CDR3 region: CASSLALAGAYEQYF. Here the CDR3 DNA reads TGTGCCAGCAGCTTAGCGCTAGCGGGAGCCTACGAGCAGTACTTC. The chain links TRBV7-2 to TRBJ2-7; 10 bases line up with TRBD2. This CDR3 has 15 residues. CDR1 and CDR2 from the germline V gene are SGHTA and FQGNSA. After removal of 0 bases from V and 2 bases from J, the junction contained 1 base not matched to a gene.

The CDR3 protein is CASRESGTGELFF. CDR3 sequence (DNA): TGTGCCAGCAGAGAGAGTGGCACCGGGGAGCTGTTTTTT. The chain combines TRBV2 with TRBJ2-2; D is ambiguous. The CDR3 is made up of 13 amino acids. Trimming removed 6 bases from V and 4 bases from J, with 9 bases in between. Per germline, CDR1 SNHLY and CDR2 FYNNEI.

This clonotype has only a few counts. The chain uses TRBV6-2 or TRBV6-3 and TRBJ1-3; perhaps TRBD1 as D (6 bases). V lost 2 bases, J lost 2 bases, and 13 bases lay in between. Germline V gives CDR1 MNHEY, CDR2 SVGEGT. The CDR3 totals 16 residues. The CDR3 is CASSYSGTSPGNTIYF. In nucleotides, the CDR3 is TGTGCCAGCAGTTACAGTGGGACATCACCTGGAAACACCATATATTTT.

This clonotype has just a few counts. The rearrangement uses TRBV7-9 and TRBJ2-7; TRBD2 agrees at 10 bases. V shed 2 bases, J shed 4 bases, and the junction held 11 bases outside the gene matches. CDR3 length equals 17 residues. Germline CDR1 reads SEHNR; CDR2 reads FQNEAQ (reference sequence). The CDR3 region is CASSLWTGGTSAYEQYF. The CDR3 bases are TGTGCCAGCAGCTTATGGACGGGGGGGACTAGCGCTTACGAGCAGTACTTC.

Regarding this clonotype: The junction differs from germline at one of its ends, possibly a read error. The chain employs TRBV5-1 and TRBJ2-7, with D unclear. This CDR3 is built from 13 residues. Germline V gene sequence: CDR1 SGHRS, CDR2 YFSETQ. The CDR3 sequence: CASSLISSVEQYF. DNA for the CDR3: TGTGCCAGCAGCCTAATCTCATCGGTCGAGCAGTACTTC.

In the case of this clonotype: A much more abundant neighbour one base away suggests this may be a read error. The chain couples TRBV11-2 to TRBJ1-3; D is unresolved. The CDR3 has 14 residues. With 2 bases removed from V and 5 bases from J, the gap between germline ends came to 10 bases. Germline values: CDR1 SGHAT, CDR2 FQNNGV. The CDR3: CASSLRGIRNTIYF. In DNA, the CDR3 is TGTGCCAGCAGCTTACGAGGGATTCGAAACACCATATATTTT. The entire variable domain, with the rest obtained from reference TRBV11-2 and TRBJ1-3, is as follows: EAGVAQSPRYKIIEKRQSVAFWCNPISGHATLYWYQQILGQGPKLLIQFQNNGVVDDSQLPKDRFSAERLKGVDSTLKIQPAKLEDSAVYLCASSLRGIRNTIYFGEGSWLTVV.

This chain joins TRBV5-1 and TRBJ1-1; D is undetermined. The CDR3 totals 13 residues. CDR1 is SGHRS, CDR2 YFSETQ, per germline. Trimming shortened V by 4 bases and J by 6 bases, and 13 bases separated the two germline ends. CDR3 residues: CASSPVGAAEAFF. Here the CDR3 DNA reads TGCGCCAGCAGCCCAGTGGGCGCGGCTGAAGCTTTCTTT.